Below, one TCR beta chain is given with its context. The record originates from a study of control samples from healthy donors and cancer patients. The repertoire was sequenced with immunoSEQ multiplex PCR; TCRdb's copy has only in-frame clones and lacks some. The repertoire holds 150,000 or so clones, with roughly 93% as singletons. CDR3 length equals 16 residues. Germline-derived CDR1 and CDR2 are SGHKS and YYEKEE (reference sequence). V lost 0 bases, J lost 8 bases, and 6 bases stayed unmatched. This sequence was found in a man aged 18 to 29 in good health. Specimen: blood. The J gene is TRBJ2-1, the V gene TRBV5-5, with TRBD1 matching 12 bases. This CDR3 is CASSLDWDRGRDEQFF. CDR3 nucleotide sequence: TGTGCCAGCAGCTTGGATTGGGACAGGGGGCGCGATGAGCAGTTCTTC. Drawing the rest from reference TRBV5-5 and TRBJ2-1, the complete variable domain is DAGVTQSPTHLIKTRGQQVTLRCSPISGHKSVSWYQQVLGQGPQFIFQYYEKEERGRGNFPDRFSARQFPNYSSELNVNALLLGDSALYLCASSLDWDRGRDEQFFGPGTRLTVL.